The 2 T cell receptor beta chains below were found in one sample sequenced in a study of T and B cells in COVID-19 patients. TRB was amplified from approximately 250-500 ng of blood genomic DNA. Multiplex PCR with BIOMED2 TRB-A/B primer pools amplified TRB rearrangements. TCRdb passed the multiplex PCR reads through MiXCR, listing each CDR3 protein once. The repertoire consists of about 6,400 distinct CDR3 sequences, with approximately 25% occurring once and the leading ten covering 12%. Sequencing input: blood. All receptors derive from a human donor with active COVID-19.

The chain joins TRBV20-1 to TRBJ2-7; D ambiguous. Between the trimmed V and J ends, which lost 7 bases and 5 bases, there was a span of 18 bases. Germline CDR1 and CDR2: DFQATT and SNEGSKA (reference sequence). The CDR3 contains 13 residues. The CDR3 here is CSGLWKGAHEQYF. The CDR3 region has the DNA TGCAGTGGGCTCTGGAAGGGTGCCCACGAGCAGTACTTC.

The chain uses TRBV12-3 or TRBV12-4 and TRBJ2-1; 12 positions match TRBD2. This CDR3 has 16 residues. Trimming cost V 6 bases and J 3 bases; bases outside gene matches: 6. The CDR3 nucleotides are TGTGCCAGCAGCCAGGGGACTAGCGGGTTCTACAATGAGCAGTTCTTC. Its translation: CASSQGTSGFYNEQFF.